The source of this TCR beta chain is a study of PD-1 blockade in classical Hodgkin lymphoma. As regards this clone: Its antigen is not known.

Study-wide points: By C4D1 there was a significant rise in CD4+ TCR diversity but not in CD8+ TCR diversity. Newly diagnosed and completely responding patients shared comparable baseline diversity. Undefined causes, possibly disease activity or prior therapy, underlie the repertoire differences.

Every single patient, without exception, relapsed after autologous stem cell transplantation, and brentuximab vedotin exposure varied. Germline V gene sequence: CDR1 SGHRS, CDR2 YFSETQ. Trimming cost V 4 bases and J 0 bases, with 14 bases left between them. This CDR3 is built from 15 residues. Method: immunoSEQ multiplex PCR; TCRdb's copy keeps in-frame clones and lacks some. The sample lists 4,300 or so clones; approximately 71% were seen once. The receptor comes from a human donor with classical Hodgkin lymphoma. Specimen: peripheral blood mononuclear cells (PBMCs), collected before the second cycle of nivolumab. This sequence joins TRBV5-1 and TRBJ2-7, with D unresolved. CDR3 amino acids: CASSLRPSYSYEQYF. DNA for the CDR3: TGCGCCAGCAGCCTTCGGCCCTCTTACTCCTACGAGCAGTACTTC.